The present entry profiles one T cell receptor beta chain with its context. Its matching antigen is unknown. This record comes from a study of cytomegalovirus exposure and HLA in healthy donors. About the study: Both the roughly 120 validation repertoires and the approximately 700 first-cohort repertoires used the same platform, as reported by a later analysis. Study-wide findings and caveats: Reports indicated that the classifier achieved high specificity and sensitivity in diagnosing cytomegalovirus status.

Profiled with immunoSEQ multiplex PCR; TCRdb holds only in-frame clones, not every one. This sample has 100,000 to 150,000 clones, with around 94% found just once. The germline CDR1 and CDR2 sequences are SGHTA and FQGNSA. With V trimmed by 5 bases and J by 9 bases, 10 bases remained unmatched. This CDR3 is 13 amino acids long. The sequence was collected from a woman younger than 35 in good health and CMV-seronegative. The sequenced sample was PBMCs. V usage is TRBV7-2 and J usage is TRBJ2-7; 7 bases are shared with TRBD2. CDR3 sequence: CASSTGLEGWQYF. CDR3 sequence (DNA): TGTGCCAGCAGCACCGGACTAGAAGGTTGGCAGTACTTC. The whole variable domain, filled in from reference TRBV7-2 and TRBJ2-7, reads GAGVSQSPSNKVTEKGKDVELRCDPISGHTALYWYRQSLGQGLEFLIYFQGNSAPDKSGLPSDRFSAERTGGSVSTLTIQRTQQEDSAVYLCASSTGLEGWQYFGPGTRLTVT.